This TCR beta chain was captured in a study of control samples from healthy donors and cancer patients. CDR1 MNHEY and CDR2 SVGAGI come from the germline V gene. The CDR3 contains 13 residues. V lost 6 bases and J lost 1, with 8 bases in between. Clones were sequenced by immunoSEQ multiplex PCR, and TCRdb holds only the in-frame ones, with some missing. Counted here are 130,000 or so clones, about 93% occurring once; the ten biggest clones make up around 2.3%. The receptor's source is a man aged 35 to 55 in good health. The chain is built from TRBV6-5 and TRBJ2-3; possible D gene TRBD1, 5 bases. Material: blood. CDR3 sequence (DNA): TGTGCCAGCAGGCGCAGGGGCACAGATACGCAGTATTTT. Protein product: CASRRRGTDTQYF.